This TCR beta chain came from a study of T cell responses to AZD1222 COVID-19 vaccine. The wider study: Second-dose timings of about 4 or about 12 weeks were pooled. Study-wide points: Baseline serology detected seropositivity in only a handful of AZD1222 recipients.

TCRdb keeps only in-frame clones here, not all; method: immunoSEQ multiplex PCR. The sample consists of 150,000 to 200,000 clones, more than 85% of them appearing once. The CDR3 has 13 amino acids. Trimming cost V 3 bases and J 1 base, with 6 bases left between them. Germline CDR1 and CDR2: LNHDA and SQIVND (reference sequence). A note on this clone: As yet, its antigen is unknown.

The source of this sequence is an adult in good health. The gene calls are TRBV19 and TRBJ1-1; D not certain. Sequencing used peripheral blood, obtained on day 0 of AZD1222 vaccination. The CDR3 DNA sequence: TGTGCCAGTAGTATGACCTCGAACACTGAAGCTTTCTTT. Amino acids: CASSMTSNTEAFF.